This TCR beta chain was sequenced during a study of cytotoxic CD8 clonotypes in ibrutinib-treated CLL (dated by TCRdb to the early 2020s). Context from the whole study: The cohort had 11 relapsed/refractory and some 15 treatment-naive patients; some 17 were IGHV unmutated. On average, each sample yielded around 230,000 productive templates and tens of thousands of productive rearrangements. Of the 86 participants in the trial, roughly 26 had longitudinal samples available. Cryopreserved peripheral blood mononuclear cells were obtained prior to treatment, at the time of response, and at either disease progression or sustained remission. Partial responses were observed in 24 patients and complete responses in 2; after a median follow-up of roughly 72 months, remission was maintained in 15 or so patients and progression was observed in approximately twelve. The response samples were drawn at a median of approximately 12 months into treatment, with a range of roughly 6 to 40 months. Study-wide conclusions, independent of this receptor: Baseline clonality was found to be higher than that of age-matched healthy donors and was strongly correlated with circulating CD8+ T-cell counts. At ibrutinib response clonality went up, during sustained remission it held steady, and at progression it dropped back toward baseline. Lymph node repertoires were not examined, and the timing of sampling was not matched between patients in sustained remission and those whose disease progressed. Public clonotypes were found to be uncommon and were observed to contract or remain stable during treatment; the increase in clonality was shown to reflect expansion of private clonotypes at ibrutinib response.

Worth noting for this clone: Its target antigen remains unknown. Qualities for individual bases were not recorded, and no much larger clone is one base off.

For TCR beta library preparation, roughly 2 micrograms of genomic DNA were extracted from the cryopreserved PBMCs. Longitudinal blood samples from CLL patients on ibrutinib monotherapy were analyzed using high-throughput TCR beta sequencing. Patients were enrolled in a phase 2 open-label single-center ibrutinib monotherapy trial. Each clonotype received, on average, 10x coverage in deep resolution sequencing performed on a MiSeq, where the target depth lay between 1 in 1 million and 1 in 200,000 T cells. The immunoSEQ hsTCRB Kit was used to generate TCR beta libraries. In the authors' own workflow: The data were analyzed with ImmunoSEQ Analyzer and ImmunoSEQ Data Assistant, and V, D and J gene assignments followed IMGT definitions. Clonality, which ranges from 0 to 1, was calculated by subtracting the normalized Shannon entropy of productive rearrangement frequencies from one. Only overrepresented clonotypes making up at least 0.05% of the repertoire of each patient were included in the public clonotype analysis. About a dozen age-matched healthy donor repertoires from immuneACCESS served as clonality controls. In TCRdb, the immuneACCESS table is reduced to in-frame sequences with V and J assigned. These tables do not hold every clone; where another copy was compared, an unresolved V gene accounts for under half, and the others remain unexplained. V and J calls and clone size follow that table, whereas D and trimming were derived from the DNA. For this sample there are nearly 15,000 clones; approximately 58% appear just once. About 13% of the sample is taken by the ten largest.

According to the germline V gene, CDR1 reads SGHAT and CDR2 reads FQNNGV. The CDR3 goes from the cysteine to the phenylalanine over 15 residues. Of all the DNA, just the CDR3 is kept, 45 bases in frame from base 1. V is pared back by 3 bases and J by 2 bases, with 11 bases lying between the germline termini. The sequence was collected from a human donor with chronic lymphocytic leukemia. The V and J genes are TRBV11-2 and TRBJ2-1; the D gene is unclear. Sequencing used PBMCs, obtained before ibrutinib treatment. DNA sequence: TGTGCCAGCAGCTTGGAGTTGTTCGCCTACAATGAGCAGTTCTTC. This encodes CASSLELFAYNEQFF.